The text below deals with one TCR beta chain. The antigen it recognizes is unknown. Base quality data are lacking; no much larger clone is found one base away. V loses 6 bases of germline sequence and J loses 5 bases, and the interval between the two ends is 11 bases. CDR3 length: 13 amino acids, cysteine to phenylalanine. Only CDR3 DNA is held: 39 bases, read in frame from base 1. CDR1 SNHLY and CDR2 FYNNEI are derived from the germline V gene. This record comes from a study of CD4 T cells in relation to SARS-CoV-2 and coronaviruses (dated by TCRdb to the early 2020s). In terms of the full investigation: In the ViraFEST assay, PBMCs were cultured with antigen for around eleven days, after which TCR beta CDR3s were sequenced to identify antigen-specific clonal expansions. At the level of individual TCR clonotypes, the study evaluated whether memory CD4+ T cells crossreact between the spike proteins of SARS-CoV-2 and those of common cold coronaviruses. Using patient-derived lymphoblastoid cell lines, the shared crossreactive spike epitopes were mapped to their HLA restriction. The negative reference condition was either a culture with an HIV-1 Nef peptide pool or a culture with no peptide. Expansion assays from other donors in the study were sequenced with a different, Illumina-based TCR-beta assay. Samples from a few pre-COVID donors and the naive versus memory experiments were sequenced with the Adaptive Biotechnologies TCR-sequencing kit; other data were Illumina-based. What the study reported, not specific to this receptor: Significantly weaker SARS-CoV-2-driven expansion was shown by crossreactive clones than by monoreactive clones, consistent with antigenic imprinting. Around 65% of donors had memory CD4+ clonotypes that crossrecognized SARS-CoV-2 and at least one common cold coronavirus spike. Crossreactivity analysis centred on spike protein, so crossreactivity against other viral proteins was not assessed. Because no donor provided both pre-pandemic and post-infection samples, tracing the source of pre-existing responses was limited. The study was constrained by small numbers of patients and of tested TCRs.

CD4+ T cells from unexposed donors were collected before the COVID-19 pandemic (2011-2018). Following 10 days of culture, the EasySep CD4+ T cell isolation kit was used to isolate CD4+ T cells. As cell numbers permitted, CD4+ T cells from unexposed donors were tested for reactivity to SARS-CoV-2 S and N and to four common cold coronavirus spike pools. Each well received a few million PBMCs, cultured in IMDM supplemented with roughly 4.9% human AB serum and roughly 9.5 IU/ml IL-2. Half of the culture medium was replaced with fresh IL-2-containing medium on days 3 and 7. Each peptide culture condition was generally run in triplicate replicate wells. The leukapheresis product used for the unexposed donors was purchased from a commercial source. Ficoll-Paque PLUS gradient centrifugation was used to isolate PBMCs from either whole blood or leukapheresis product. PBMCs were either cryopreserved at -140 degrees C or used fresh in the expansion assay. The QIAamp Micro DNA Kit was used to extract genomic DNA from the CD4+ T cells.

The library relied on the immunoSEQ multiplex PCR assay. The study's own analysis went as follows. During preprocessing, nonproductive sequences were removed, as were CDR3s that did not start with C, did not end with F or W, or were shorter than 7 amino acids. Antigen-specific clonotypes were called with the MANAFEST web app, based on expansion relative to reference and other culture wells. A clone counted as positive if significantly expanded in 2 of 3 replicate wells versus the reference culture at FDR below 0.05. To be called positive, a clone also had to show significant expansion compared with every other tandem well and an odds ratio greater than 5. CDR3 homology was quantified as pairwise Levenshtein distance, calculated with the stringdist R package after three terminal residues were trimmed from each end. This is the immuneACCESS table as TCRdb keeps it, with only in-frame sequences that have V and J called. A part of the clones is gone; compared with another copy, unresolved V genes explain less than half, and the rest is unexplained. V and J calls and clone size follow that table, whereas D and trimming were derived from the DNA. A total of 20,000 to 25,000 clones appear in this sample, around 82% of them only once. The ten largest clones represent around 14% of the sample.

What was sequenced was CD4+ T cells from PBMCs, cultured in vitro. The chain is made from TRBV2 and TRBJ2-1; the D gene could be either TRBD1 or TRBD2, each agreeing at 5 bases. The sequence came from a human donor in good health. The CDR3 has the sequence CASRGTLNNEQFF. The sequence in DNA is TGTGCCAGCAGGGGGACCCTTAACAATGAGCAGTTCTTC.